This T cell receptor (beta chain) was retrieved from a study of blood T cell repertoires in COVID-19. About the research overall: The origin of the acute and convalescent COVID-19 samples was the United States, Italy and Spain. PBMCs, B-cell-depleted T cells, or T cells were the source of the cDNA or gDNA that made up the material.

How the authors handled the data: Reference gene primer amplification yielded estimated nucleated cell counts. TCRdb's table, derived via immunoSEQ multiplex PCR, lists solely in-frame clones and lacks some. V and J calls and clone size come straight from that table; D and trimming were deduced from the DNA. Among 120,000 to 150,000 clones, under 85% were seen once, and the ten largest hold 7% to 9%. The germline V and J ends were trimmed by 4 bases and 0 bases, with 10 bases remaining between them. There are 15 residues in the CDR3. Germline V CDR1 and CDR2: SGHVS, FQNEAQ. Input material: peripheral blood. The rearrangement uses TRBV7-8 and TRBJ1-5; D possibly corresponds to TRBD1 (5 bases). This clonotype originated in a man aged 50-60 years with active or convalescent COVID-19. Here the CDR3 DNA reads TGTGCCAGCAGCTACATCAGGGCTAGCAATCAGCCCCAGCATTTT. Translating gives CASSYIRASNQPQHF.